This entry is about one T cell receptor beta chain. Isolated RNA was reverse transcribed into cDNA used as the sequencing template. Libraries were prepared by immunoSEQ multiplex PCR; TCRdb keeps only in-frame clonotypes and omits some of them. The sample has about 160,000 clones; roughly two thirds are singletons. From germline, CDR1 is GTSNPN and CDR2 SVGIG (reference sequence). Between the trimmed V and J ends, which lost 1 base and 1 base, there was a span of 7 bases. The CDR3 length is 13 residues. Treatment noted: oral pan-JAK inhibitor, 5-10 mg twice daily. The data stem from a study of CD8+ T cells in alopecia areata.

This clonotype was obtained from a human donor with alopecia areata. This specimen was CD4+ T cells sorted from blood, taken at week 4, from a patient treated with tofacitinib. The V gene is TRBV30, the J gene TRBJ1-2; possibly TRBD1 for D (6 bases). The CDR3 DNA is TGTGCCTGGAGTGAGGACAGTAACTATGGCTACACCTTC. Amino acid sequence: CAWSEDSNYGYTF.